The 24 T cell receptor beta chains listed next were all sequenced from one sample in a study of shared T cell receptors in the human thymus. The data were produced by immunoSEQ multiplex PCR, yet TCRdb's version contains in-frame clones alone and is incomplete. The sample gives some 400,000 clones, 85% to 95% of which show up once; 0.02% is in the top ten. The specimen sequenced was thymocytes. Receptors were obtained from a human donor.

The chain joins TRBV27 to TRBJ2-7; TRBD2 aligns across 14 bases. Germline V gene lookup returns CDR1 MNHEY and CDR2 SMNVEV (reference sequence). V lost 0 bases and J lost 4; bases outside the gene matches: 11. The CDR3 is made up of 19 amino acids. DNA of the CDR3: TGTGCCAGCAGTTTATCTTCCCGACTAGCGGGAGGGCCTGGGTACGAGCAGTACTTC. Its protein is CASSLSSRLAGGPGYEQYF.

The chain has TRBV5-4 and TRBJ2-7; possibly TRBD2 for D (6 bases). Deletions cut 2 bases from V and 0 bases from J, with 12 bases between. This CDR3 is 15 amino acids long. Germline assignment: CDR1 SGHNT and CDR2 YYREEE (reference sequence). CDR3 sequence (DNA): TGTGCCAGCAGCTTAGGTAGGCGGGACTCCTACGAGCAGTACTTC. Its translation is CASSLGRRDSYEQYF.

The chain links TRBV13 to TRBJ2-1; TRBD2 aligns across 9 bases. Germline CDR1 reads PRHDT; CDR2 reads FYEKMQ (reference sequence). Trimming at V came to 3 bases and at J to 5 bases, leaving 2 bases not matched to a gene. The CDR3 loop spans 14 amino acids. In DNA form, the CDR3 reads TGTGCCAGCAGCTTCCTAGCGGGGAACAATGAGCAGTTCTTC. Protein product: CASSFLAGNNEQFF.

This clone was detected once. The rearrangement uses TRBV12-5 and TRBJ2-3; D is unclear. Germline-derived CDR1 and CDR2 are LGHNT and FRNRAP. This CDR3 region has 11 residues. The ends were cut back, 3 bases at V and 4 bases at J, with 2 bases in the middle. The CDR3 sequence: CASGLADTQYF. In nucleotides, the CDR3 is TGTGCTAGTGGTTTAGCAGATACGCAGTATTTT.

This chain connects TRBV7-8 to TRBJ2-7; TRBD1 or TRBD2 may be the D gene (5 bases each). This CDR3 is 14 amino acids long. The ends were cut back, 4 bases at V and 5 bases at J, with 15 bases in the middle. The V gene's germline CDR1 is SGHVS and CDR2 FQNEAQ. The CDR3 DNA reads TGTGCCAGCAGCTCACCGGGACCTTCAGACGAGCAGTACTTC. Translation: CASSSPGPSDEQYF. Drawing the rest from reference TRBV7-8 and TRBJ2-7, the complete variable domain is GAGVSQSPRYKVAKRGQDVALRCDPISGHVSLFWYQQALGQGPEFLTYFQNEAQLDKSGLPSDRFFAERPEGSVSTLKIQRTQQEDSAVYLCASSSPGPSDEQYFGPGTRLTVT.

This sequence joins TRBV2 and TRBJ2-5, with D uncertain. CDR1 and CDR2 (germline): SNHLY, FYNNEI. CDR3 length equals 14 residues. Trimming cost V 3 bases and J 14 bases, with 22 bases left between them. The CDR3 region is CASSDLTGRAAGYF. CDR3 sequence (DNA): TGTGCCAGCAGTGACCTAACTGGTAGGGCCGCTGGATACTTC.

CDR3 amino acids: CASSQKLGGTGGPDTQYF. The CDR3 DNA sequence: TGTGCCAGCAGCCAAAAATTAGGGGGGACAGGGGGCCCAGATACGCAGTATTTT. This chain connects TRBV4-2 to TRBJ2-3; 12 bases line up with TRBD1. Looked up from germline, CDR1 is LGHNA and CDR2 is YNFKEQ. The V gene end was trimmed by 2 bases and the J gene end by 4 bases; junction bases not matched to a gene: 10. The CDR3 consists of 18 residues.

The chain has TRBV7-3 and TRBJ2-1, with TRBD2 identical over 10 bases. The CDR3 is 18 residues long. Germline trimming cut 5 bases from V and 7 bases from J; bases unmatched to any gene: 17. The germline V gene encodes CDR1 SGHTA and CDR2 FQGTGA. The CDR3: CASSPAPLPGLAPNEQFF. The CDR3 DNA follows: TGTGCCAGCAGCCCAGCCCCCCTGCCGGGACTAGCGCCTAATGAGCAGTTCTTC.

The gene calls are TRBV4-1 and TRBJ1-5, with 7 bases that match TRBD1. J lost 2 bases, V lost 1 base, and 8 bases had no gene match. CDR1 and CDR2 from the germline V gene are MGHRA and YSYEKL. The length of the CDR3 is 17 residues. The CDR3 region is CASSQVPGGARNQPQHF. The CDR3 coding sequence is TGCGCCAGCAGCCAAGTACCAGGGGGAGCACGCAATCAGCCCCAGCATTTT.

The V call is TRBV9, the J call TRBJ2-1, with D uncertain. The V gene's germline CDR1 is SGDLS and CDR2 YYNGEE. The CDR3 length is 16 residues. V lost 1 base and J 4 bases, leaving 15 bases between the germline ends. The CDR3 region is CASSVRSSVEYNEQFF. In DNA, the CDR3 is TGTGCCAGCAGCGTAAGGTCTTCTGTGGAATACAATGAGCAGTTCTTC. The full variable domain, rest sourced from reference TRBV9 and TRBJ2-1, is DSGVTQTPKHLITATGQRVTLRCSPRSGDLSVYWYQQSLDQGLQFLIQYYNGEERAKGNILERFSAQQFPDLHSELNLSSLELGDSALYFCASSVRSSVEYNEQFFGPGTRLTVL.

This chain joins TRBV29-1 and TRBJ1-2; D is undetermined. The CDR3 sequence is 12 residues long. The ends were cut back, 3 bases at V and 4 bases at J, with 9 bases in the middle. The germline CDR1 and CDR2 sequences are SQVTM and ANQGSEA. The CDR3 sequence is CSVDDPVYGYTF. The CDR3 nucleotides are TGCAGCGTTGATGATCCTGTCTATGGCTACACCTTC.

The CDR3 loop is CSVLRQGYGYTF. CDR3 nucleotide sequence: TGCAGCGTCCTTCGGCAGGGCTATGGCTACACCTTC. The V and J genes are TRBV29-1 and TRBJ1-2; perhaps TRBD1 as D (5 bases). CDR3 size: 12 residues. Germline V gene data show CDR1 as SQVTM and CDR2 as ANQGSEA. Trimming took 6 bases from V and 4 from J, leaving 12 bases between them.

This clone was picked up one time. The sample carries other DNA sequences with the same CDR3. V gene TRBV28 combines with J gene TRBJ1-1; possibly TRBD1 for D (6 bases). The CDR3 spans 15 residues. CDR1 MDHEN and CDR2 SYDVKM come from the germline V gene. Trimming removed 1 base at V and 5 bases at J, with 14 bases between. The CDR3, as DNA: TGTGCCAGCAGTTTATTCGGCAGGGGAGGAACTGAAGCTTTCTTT. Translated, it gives CASSLFGRGGTEAFF. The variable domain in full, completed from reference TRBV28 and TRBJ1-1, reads DVKVTQSSRYLVKRTGEKVFLECVQDMDHENMFWYRQDPGLGLRLIYFSYDVKMKEKGDIPEGYSVSREKKERFSLILESASTNQTSMYLCASSLFGRGGTEAFFGQGTRLTVV.

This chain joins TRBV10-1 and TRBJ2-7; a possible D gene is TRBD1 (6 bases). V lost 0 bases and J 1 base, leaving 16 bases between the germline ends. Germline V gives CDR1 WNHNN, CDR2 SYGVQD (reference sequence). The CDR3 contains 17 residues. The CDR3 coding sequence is TGCGCCAGCAGTGAGTCGCTACCGGGACACAAGTCCTACGAGCAGTACTTC. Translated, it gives CASSESLPGHKSYEQYF.

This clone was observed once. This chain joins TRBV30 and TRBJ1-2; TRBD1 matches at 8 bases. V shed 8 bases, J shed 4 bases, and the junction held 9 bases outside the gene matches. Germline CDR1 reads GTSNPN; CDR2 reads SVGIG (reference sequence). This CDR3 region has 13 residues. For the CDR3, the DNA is TGTGCCGCCACTGACAGGGGCCCCTATGGCTACACCTTC. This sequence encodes CAATDRGPYGYTF.

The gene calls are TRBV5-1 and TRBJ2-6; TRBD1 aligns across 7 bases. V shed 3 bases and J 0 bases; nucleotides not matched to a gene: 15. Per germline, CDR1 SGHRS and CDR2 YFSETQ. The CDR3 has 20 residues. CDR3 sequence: CASSYFPGTAIDSGANVLTF. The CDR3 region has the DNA TGCGCCAGCAGCTACTTCCCCGGGACAGCTATAGACTCTGGGGCCAACGTCCTGACTTTC.

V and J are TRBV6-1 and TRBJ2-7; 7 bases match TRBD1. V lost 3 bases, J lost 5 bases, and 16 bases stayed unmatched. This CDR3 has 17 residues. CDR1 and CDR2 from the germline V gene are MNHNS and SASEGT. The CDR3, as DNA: TGTGCCAGCAGTGATAAAAGTGGGACAGAATTTTTGGACGAGCAGTACTTC. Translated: CASSDKSGTEFLDEQYF.

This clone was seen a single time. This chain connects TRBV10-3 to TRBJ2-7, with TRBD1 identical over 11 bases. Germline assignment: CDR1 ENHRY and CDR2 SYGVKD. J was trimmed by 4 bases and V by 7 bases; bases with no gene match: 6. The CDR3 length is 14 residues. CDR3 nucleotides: TGTGCCATCACCGCCGGACAGGGGGCTTACGAGCAGTACTTC. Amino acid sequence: CAITAGQGAYEQYF.

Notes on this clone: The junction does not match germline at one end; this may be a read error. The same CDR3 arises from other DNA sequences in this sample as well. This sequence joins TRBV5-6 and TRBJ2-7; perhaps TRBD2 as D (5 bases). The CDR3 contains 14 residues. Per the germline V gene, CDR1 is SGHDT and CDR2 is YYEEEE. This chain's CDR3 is CASSLPGSRYEQYF. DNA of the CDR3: TGCGCCAGCAGCTTGCCGGGGAGCAGGTACGAGCAGTACTTC.

CDR3 residues: CASSLVGTSGSDAYNEQFF. DNA for the CDR3: TGTGCCAGCAGCTTAGTTGGGACTAGCGGGAGTGACGCCTACAATGAGCAGTTCTTC. The rearrangement joins TRBV7-2 to TRBJ2-1; 14 nucleotides match TRBD2. Germline-derived CDR1 and CDR2 are SGHTA and FQGNSA. Trimming removed 1 base from V and 2 bases from J; junction bases left unmatched: 7. The CDR3 spans 19 residues.

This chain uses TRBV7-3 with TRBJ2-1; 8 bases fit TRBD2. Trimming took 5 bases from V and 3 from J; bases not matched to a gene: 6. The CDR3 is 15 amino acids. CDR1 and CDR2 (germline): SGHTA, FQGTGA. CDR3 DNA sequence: TGTGCCAGCAGCCCGGGACTAGTGGGCTACAATGAGCAGTTCTTC. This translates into CASSPGLVGYNEQFF.

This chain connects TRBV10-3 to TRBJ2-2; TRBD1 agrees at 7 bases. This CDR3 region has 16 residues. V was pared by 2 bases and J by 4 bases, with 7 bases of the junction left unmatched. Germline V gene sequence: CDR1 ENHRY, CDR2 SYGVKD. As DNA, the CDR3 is TGTGCCATCAGTGAGGCCGGGACAGACATCACCGGGGAGCTGTTTTTT. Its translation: CAISEAGTDITGELFF.

The CDR3 loop reads CASSSLAGGHPDTQYF. The CDR3 bases are TGTGCCAGCAGCTCCCTAGCGGGAGGGCATCCAGATACGCAGTATTTT. The V call is TRBV6-4, the J call TRBJ2-3, with 12 bases lining up with TRBD2. Trimming took 6 bases from V and 4 from J; bases not matched to a gene: 8. The germline V gene encodes CDR1 MRHNA and CDR2 SNTAGT. The CDR3 has 16 residues.

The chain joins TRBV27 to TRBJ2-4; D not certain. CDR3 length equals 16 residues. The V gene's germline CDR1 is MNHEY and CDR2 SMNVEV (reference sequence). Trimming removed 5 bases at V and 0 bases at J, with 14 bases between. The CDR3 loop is CASSPYPILAKNIQYF. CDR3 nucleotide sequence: TGTGCCAGCAGTCCGTACCCCATTCTAGCCAAAAACATTCAGTACTTC.